Below are 2 T cell receptor beta chains sequenced from a single sample in a study of patients and donors after allogeneic stem cell transplantation. TCRdb independently ran MiXCR on the RT-PCR reads; one entry per CDR3 protein. This sample has about 400,000 distinct CDR3 sequences; roughly 17% occur once, and the top ten carry less than 8.5%. The sequenced sample consisted of blood, either unsorted or a sorted T cell fraction (not recorded which). Receptors originate from a human donor who was either an allogeneic HSCT recipient or a stem cell or donor lymphocyte infusion donor (not recorded which). It is not recorded whose cells these are; they may come from a transplant donor.

This clonotype was detected ten times or more. Its ends do not fully match the called genes, so a read error is possible. The rearrangement joins TRBV4-2 to TRBJ1-1, with unresolved D. Germline V CDR1 and CDR2: LGHNA, YNFKEQ. This CDR3 region has 13 residues. The CDR3 DNA reads TGTGCCAGCAGCCCCCAACTGAAAACTGAAGCTTTCTTT. This encodes CASSPQLKTEAFF.

This clonotype was observed at least ten times. The chain uses TRBV7-9 and TRBJ2-1; 7 nucleotides line up with TRBD2. The V and J ends lost 3 bases and 5 bases, in that order; junction bases with no gene match: 7. CDR1 and CDR2 (germline): SEHNR, FQNEAQ (reference sequence). The CDR3 is made up of 15 amino acids. DNA of the CDR3: TGTGCCAGCAGCTTTCGCCTAGCGGATGACAATGAGCAGTTCTTC. Translated: CASSFRLADDNEQFF.